This paragraph reports one T cell receptor beta chain. The antigen is unknown. CDR3 length: 15 amino acids. V shed 4 bases, J shed 2 bases, and the junction held 6 bases outside the gene matches. Germline lookup yields CDR1 SGHRS and CDR2 YFSETQ. These data come from a study of cytomegalovirus exposure and HLA in healthy donors. With 60 Vbeta and 13 Jbeta primers, the PCR was carried out. Using immunoSEQ multiplex PCR, the repertoire was profiled, and TCRdb retains in-frame clones only, with some absent. The sample includes about 140,000 clones, more than 70% seen only once; the top ten take roughly 1.2%. Whole-study results and caveats: Researchers reported that a few CMV-associated chains were confirmed in vitro as CMV antigen-specific. The study put around 180 TCR beta chains on its list as cytomegalovirus-associated. A missense variant in DCLRE1C was later tied to TCR beta V- and J-gene trimming. Presence/absence analyses treated sequencing depth as roughly uniform across donors.

The chain carries TRBV5-1 and TRBJ2-5; 9 nucleotides line up with TRBD1. The sequence came from a male donor in good health and CMV-seropositive. The sequenced sample was PBMCs. CDR3 region: CASSTGQGFQETQYF. CDR3 nucleotide sequence: TGCGCCAGCAGCACGGGACAGGGTTTTCAAGAGACCCAGTACTTC.